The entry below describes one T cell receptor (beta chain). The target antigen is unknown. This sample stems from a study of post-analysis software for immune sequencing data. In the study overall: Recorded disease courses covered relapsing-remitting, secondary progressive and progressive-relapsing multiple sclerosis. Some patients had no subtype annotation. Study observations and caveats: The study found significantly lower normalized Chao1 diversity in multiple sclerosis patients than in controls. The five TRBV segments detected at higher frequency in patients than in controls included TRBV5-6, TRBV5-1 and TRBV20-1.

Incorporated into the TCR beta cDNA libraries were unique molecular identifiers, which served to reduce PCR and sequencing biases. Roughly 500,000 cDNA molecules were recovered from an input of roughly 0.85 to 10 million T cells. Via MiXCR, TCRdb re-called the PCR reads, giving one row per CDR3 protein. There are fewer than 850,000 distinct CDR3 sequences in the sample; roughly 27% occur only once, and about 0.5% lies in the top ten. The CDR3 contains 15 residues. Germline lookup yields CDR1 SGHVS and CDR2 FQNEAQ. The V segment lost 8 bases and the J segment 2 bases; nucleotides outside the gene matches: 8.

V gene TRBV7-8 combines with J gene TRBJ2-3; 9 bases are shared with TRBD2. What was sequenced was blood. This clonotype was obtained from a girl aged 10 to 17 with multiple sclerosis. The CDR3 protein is CASGPIAGATDTQYF. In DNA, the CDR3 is TGTGCCAGCGGCCCAATAGCGGGGGCCACAGATACGCAGTATTTT.